Listed below are T cell receptor beta chains from one sample, sequenced in a study of T cells in Graves' hyperthyroidism and ophthalmopathy. TCRdb independently ran MiXCR on the multiplex PCR reads; one entry per CDR3 protein. Altogether 540,000 or so distinct CDR3 sequences are present, roughly 50% being singletons, with the ten largest covering under 20%. Sequences were obtained from peripheral blood or thyroid tissue (not recorded which). These receptors were collected from an adult woman with Graves' disease, either hyperthyroidism or ophthalmopathy (not recorded which). Both conserved end residues are part of each CDR3. D genes are given only for firm matches. Size is stated for part of the rows, as once, few or many counts, or as a class when the clone is expanded.

V gene	clone size	D gene	J gene	CDR3 protein	CDR3 DNA
TRBV7-8	-	-	TRBJ1-5	CASSNSEKLFFGSGTQHF	-
TRBV28	few	TRBD1	TRBJ1-4	CASSRSGQSNEKLFF	TGTGCCAGCAGTCGGTCGGGACAGTCTAATGAAAAACTGTTTTTT
TRBV10-3	-	TRBD1	TRBJ2-6	CAISDIWDRVAGANVLTF	TGTGCCATCAGTGACATCTGGGACAGGGTAGCAGGGGCCAACGTCCTGACTTTC
TRBV28	once	TRBD1	TRBJ1-1	CASRDRDRGENAEAFF	TGTGCCAGCAGAGACCGGGACAGGGGCGAGAACGCTGAAGCTTTCTTT
TRBV5-1	many	-	TRBJ2-5	CASSLEPNKETQYF	TGCGCCAGCAGCTTGGAACCCAACAAGGAGACCCAGTACTTC
TRBV25-1	many	TRBD2	TRBJ2-2	CASKREYPGELFF	TGTGCCAGCAAGCGGGAGTATCCCGGGGAGCTGTTTTTT
TRBV7-2	many	-	TRBJ1-2	CASSLAWGGGYTF	TGTGCCAGCAGCTTAGCTTGGGGAGGCGGCTACACCTTC
TRBV20-1	-	-	TRBJ2-5	CSALGRERETQYF	TGCAGTGCTCTGGGACGGGAAAGGGAGACCCAGTACTTC
TRBV6-6	-	TRBD1	TRBJ1-6	CASSDRGGYSPLHF	TGTGCCAGCTCGGACAGGGGGGGATATTCACCCCTCCACTTT
TRBV7-2	-	-	TRBJ1-6	CASSLVGGKDSPLHF	TGTGCCAGCAGCTTAGTTGGGGGAAAGGATTCACCCCTCCACTTT
TRBV9	-	-	TRBJ1-1	CASSPTIPRTVNTEAFF	TGTGCCAGCAGCCCCACAATACCACGGACAGTGAACACTGAAGCTTTCTTT
TRBV29-1	-	-	TRBJ1-1	CSVSLGAQGTEAFF	TGCAGCGTTAGTCTCGGCGCACAGGGCACTGAAGCTTTCTTT
TRBV2	many	-	TRBJ1-2	CASSVNGANYGYTF	TGTGCCAGCAGTGTGAACGGAGCTAACTATGGCTACACCTTC
TRBV10-3	many	TRBD1	TRBJ1-5	CAISPGQGSNQPQHF	TGTGCCATCAGCCCGGGACAGGGGAGCAATCAGCCCCAGCATTTT
TRBV7-9	-	TRBD1	TRBJ1-1	CASSTGDGAFF	TGTGCCAGCAGCACAGGGGATGGAGCTTTCTTT
TRBV5-1	many	-	TRBJ1-2	CASSLGPGGAGAYGYTF	TGCGCCAGCAGCTTGGGCCCCGGGGGCGCAGGCGCCTATGGCTACACCTTC
TRBV5-1	few	TRBD2	TRBJ2-3	CASSLDPSGVTSTQYF	TGCGCCAGCAGCTTGGACCCTAGCGGGGTTACAAGTACGCAGTATTTT
TRBV7-2	once	TRBD1	TRBJ1-2	CASRFGGGVNYGYTF	TGTGCCAGCAGATTCGGAGGGGGCGTGAACTATGGCTACACCTTC
TRBV4-2	many	-	TRBJ2-7	CASSQDGNDEQYF	TGTGCCAGCAGCCAAGACGGGAACGACGAGCAGTACTTC
TRBV24-1	few	TRBD1	TRBJ1-2	CATSTGGRYGYTF	TGTGCCACCTCCACAGGGGGCAGGTATGGCTACACCTTC
TRBV5-5	many	-	TRBJ2-2	CASRGAADNTGELFF	TGTGCCAGCAGGGGGGCGGCGGATAACACCGGGGAGCTGTTTTTT
TRBV20-1	-	-	TRBJ2-7	CSAVGPGPYEQYF	TGCAGTGCCGTTGGACCAGGGCCCTACGAGCAGTACTTC
TRBV11-2	-	TRBD2	TRBJ2-7	CASSLFRVAGLGGQYF	TGTGCTAGCAGCCTTTTTAGGGTAGCGGGACTCGGAGGGCAGTACTTC
TRBV5-1	many	TRBD2	TRBJ2-2	CASSLREVAGAGELFF	TGCGCCAGCAGCTTGAGGGAGGTAGCGGGAGCCGGGGAGCTGTTTTTT
TRBV28	many	-	TRBJ2-7	CASSGVGYEQYF	TGTGCCAGCAGCGGGGTGGGCTACGAGCAGTACTTC
TRBV19	-	-	TRBJ2-7	CASRKGETYEQYF	TGTGCCAGTAGGAAGGGGGAGACCTACGAGCAGTACTTC